Below, one T cell receptor beta chain is given with its context. What antigen it recognizes has not been identified. No much larger clonotype is one base removed from it; base qualities were not supplied. This specimen comes from a study of OX40 agonist ivuxolimab in advanced cancers. For the study in its entirety: Ivuxolimab, which targeted the costimulatory receptor OX40 (CD134), was an agonistic, fully human IgG2 monoclonal antibody. Intravenous ivuxolimab was administered to patients every 2 weeks at six dose levels: 0.01, 0.1, 0.3, 1.5, 3 and 10 mg/kg. Of the 50 to 55 patients in dose escalation, 19 had hepatocellular carcinoma, about 15 had melanoma, 9 had renal cell carcinoma and 9 had head and neck cancer. In the dose-escalation cohort, approximately 80% of patients were male, and the mean age was roughly 60 years with a range of roughly 20 to 85. Prior anti-PD-1, anti-PD-L1 or anti-CTLA-4 therapy was permitted, and 40% of dose-escalation patients had received checkpoint inhibitors. Partial responses occurred in three dose-escalation patients: two with cutaneous melanoma and one with hepatocellular carcinoma. Peripheral TCRbeta sequencing was intended to test whether TCR sequence diversity was altered and clonal T-cell expansion was caused by ivuxolimab. The monotherapy dose-escalation portion (N of about 50 patients) of the phase I ivuxolimab trial is reported in the paper.

What the work shows at the level of the full study, not this receptor alone: Low levels of normalized T-cell clonal expansion were also seen in some patients who did not respond. The antigen specificity of the peripheral T cells that underwent clonal expansion was not determined. After ivuxolimab, more expanded clones were found on average in CD8+ T cells than in CD4+ T cells. At doses of 0.1 to 3.0 mg/kg, clonal expansion of both CD4+ and CD8+ T cells in blood was seen between baseline and week 6. In partial responders in the 0.1-3.0 mg/kg groups, normalized peripheral clonal expansion was found to be among the lowest, especially among CD8+ T cells.

The CDR3 has 13 amino acids, counting the end cysteine and phenylalanine. The only DNA kept is the CDR3, 39 bases in frame from the first base. CDR1 and CDR2 were assigned from the germline V gene (reference sequence) as MNHNY and SVGAGI. Relative to germline, V is 8 bases shorter and J is 5 bases shorter, with 15 bases between their ends. The trial excluded patients who had a history of autoimmune disease or who were on systemic immunosuppression. In every dose cohort, peripheral blood was drawn for TCR sequencing at baseline, cycle 4 day 1, and cycle 7 day 1. The samples were taken from a phase I, first-in-human, multicenter, open-label dose-escalation trial of ivuxolimab. Adults with locally advanced or metastatic melanoma, renal cell, hepatocellular, or head and neck squamous cell carcinoma were enrolled in the trial. Before TCR sequencing, CD4+ and CD8+ T cells were separately sorted from peripheral blood.

For sequencing of the TCRbeta CDR3 region, genomic DNA was extracted from the sorted cells. The immunoSEQ Assay was used to sequence the TCRbeta CDR3 regions. This immuneACCESS table, as held by TCRdb, lists in-frame sequences with V and J called but not all clones. Of the missing ones, under half trace to an unresolved V gene in checked studies; the others have no known cause. This sample holds about 83,000 clones; less than 85% were observed only once. Of the sample, under 8% falls within the top ten clones. The TCR comes from an adult with an advanced solid tumor such as melanoma, head and neck, liver or kidney cancer. The chain is encoded by TRBV6-6 joined to TRBJ2-5, with no reliable assignment of the D segment. Sequenced here: CD4+ or CD8+ T cells sorted from blood, sampled in a trial of the OX40 agonist ivuxolimab. The CDR3 loop reads CASVAQLGETQYF. The nucleotide sequence reads as follows: TGTGCCAGCGTTGCGCAGCTTGGGGAGACCCAGTACTTC.